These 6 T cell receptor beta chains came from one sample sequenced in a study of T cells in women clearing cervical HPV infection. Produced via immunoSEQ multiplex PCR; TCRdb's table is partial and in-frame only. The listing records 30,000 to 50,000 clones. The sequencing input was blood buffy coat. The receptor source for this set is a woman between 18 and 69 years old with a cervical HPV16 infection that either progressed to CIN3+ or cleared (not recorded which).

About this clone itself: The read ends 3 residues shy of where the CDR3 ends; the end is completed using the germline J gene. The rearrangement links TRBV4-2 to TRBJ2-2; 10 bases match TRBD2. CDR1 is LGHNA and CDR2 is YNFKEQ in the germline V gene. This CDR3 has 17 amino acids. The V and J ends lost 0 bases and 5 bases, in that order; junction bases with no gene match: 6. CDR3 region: CASSQEAGLAITGELFF. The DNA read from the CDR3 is TGTGCCAGCAGCCAAGAAGCGGGACTAGCGATTACCGGGGAG.

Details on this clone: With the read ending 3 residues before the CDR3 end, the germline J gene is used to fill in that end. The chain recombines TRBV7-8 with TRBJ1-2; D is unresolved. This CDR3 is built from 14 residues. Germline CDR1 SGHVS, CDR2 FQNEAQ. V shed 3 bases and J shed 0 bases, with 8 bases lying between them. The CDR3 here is CASSLRMTNYGYTF. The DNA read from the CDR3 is TGTGCCAGCAGCTTGCGGATGACTAACTATGGC.

The chain's CDR3 is CSARDLASGSFANTGELFF. The sequenced CDR3 bases are TGCAGTGCTAGAGATCTGGCTAGCGGGTCGTTCGCGAACACCGGGGAG. This chain joins TRBV20-1 and TRBJ2-2; 8 nucleotides match TRBD2. The read gets to within 3 residues of the CDR3 end, and the germline J gene fills in the rest. From germline, CDR1 is DFQATT and CDR2 SNEGSKA (reference sequence). With 0 bases clipped from V and 0 bases from J, the junction kept 12 bases outside the gene matches. The CDR3 runs to 19 residues.

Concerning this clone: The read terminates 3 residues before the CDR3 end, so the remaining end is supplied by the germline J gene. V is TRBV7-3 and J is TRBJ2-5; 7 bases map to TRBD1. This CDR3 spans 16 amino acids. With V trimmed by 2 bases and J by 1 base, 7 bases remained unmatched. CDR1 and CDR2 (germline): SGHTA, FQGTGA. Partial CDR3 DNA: TGTGCCAGCAGCTTAGTGCCAGGGGGTCTCCAAGAGACC. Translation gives CASSLVPGGLQET. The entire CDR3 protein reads CASSLVPGGLQETQYF.

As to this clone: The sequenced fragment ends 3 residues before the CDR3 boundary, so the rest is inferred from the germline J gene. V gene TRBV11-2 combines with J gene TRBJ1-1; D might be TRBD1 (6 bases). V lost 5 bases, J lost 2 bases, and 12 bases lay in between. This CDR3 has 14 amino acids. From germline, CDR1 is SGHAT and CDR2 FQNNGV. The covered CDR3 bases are TGTGCCAGCAGCCTAAAACAGGGAAACACTGAA. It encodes CASSLKQGNTE. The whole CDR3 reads CASSLKQGNTEAFF.

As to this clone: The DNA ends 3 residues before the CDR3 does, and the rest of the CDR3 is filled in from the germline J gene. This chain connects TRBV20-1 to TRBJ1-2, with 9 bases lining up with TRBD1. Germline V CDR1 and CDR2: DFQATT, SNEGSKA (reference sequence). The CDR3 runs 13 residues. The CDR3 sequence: CSARGGQGEGYTF. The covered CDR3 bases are TGCAGTGCTAGAGGGGGACAGGGCGAAGGC.